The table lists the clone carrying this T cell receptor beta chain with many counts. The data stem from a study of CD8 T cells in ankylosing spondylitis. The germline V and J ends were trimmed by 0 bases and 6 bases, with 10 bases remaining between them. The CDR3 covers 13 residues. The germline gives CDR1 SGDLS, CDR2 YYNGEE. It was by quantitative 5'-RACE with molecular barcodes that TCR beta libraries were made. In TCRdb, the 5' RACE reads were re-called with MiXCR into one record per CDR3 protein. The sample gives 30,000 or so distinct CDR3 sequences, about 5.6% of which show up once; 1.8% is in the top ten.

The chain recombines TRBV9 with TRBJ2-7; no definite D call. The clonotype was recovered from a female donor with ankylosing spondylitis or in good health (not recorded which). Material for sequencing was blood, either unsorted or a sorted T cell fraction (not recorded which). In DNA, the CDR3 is TGTGCCAGCAGCGTAGATCTCGCGCGCGAGCAGTACTTC. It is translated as CASSVDLAREQYF.